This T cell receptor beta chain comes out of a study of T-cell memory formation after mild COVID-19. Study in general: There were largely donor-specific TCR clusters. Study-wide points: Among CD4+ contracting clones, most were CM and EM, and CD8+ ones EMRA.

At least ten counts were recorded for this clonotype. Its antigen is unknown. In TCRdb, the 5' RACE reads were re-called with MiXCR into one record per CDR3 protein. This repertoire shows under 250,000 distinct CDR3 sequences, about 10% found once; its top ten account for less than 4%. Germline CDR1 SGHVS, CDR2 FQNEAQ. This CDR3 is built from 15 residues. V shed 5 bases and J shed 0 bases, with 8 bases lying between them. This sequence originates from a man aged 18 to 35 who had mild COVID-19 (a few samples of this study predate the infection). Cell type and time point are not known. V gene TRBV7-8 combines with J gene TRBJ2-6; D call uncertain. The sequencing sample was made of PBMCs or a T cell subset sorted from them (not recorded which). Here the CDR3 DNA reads TGTGCCAGCAGCCAACGTAGCTCTGGGGCCAACGTCCTGACTTTC. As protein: CASSQRSSGANVLTF.